Detailed here is one T cell receptor (beta chain). Its specificity is not known. Separation from the approximately 720-subject first cohort characterized the roughly 120-subject validation cohort, to which the donors belonged. The entry originates in a study of cytomegalovirus exposure and HLA in healthy donors. On the study more broadly: The same platform was used for the 130 or so validation repertoires as for the 650 to 800 first-cohort repertoires, as reported in a later analysis.

Study-wide results and caveats: A few of the chains that were CMV-associated were confirmed in vitro to be specific for CMV antigens. In the approximately 120 validation repertoires, a later analysis found that first-cohort TCR clusters tended to co-occur.

The data were produced by immunoSEQ multiplex PCR, yet TCRdb's version contains in-frame clones alone and is incomplete. The sample carries fewer than 300,000 clones, 88% recorded once. Input material: PBMCs. This TCR derives from a woman between 18 and 30 years old in good health and CMV-seronegative.

CDR3 DNA: TGTGCCAGCAGCTACGTAAGGGCAGGGAAGGGGTACGAGCAGTACTTC. Encoded protein: CASSYVRAGKGYEQYF. The genes are TRBV11-2 and TRBJ2-7, with a possible D match to TRBD1 (5 bases). The V end lost 4 bases, the J end lost 4 bases, and 20 bases lay between the germline ends. In germline, CDR1 is SGHAT, CDR2 FQNNGV. The CDR3 loop spans 16 amino acids. The variable domain in full, with the rest retrieved from reference TRBV11-2 and TRBJ2-7, is EAGVAQSPRYKIIEKRQSVAFWCNPISGHATLYWYQQILGQGPKLLIQFQNNGVVDDSQLPKDRFSAERLKGVDSTLKIQPAKLEDSAVYLCASSYVRAGKGYEQYFGPGTRLTVT.